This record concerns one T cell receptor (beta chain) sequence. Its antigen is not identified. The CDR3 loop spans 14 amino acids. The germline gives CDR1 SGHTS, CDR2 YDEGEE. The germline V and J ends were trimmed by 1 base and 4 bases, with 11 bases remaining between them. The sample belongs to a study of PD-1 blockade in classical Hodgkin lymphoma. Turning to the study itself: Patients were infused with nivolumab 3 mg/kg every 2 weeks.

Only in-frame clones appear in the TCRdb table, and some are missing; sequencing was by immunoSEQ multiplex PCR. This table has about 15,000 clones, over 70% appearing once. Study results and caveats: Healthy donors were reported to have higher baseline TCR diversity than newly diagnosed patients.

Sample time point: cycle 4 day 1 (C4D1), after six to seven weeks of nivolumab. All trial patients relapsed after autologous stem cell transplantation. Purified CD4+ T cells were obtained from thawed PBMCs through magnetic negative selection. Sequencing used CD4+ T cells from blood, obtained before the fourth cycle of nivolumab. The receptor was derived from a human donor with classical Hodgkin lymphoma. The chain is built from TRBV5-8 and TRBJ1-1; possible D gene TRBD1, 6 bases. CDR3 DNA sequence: TGTGCCAGCAGCTTGCGCCAGGGGAGCACTGAAGCTTTCTTT. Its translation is CASSLRQGSTEAFF.